This T cell receptor beta chain emerged from a study of lymphopenia after photon versus proton radiotherapy. Regarding this clone: As yet, its antigen is unknown.

TCRdb keeps only in-frame clones here, not all; method: immunoSEQ multiplex PCR. The sample lists some 45,000 clones; around 81% were seen once. CDR1 SGHAT and CDR2 FQNNGV come from the germline V gene. Unmatched junction bases numbered 12, after V lost 0 bases and J lost 6 bases. CDR3 size: 17 residues. Study results and limitations: In patients who died, overall survival fell as post-nadir TCR diversity dropped more. Proton therapy kept repertoires fairly stable, unlike photons, which gained effector/memory cells.

The rearrangement uses TRBV11-2 and TRBJ2-5, with TRBD1 matching 8 bases. This sequence originates from a woman in her 70s with pancreatic cancer. The sequencing here drew on peripheral blood, taken from a patient treated with proton-based radiotherapy. Here the CDR3 DNA reads TGTGCCAGCAGCTTAGACAGGGCGGCAGGGGGCGAACAGACCCAGTACTTC. Protein sequence: CASSLDRAAGGEQTQYF. Together with reference TRBV11-2 and TRBJ2-5, the CDR3 gives the full variable domain: EAGVAQSPRYKIIEKRQSVAFWCNPISGHATLYWYQQILGQGPKLLIQFQNNGVVDDSQLPKDRFSAERLKGVDSTLKIQPAKLEDSAVYLCASSLDRAAGGEQTQYFGPGTRLLVL.